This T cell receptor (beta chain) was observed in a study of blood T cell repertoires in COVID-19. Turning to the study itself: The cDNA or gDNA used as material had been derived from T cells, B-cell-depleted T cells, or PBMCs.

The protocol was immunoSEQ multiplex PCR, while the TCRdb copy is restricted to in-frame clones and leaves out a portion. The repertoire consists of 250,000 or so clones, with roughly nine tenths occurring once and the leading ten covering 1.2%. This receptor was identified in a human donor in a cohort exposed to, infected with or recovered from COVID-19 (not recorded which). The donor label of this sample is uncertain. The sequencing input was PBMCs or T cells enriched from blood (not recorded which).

The CDR3 region has the DNA TGTGCCAGCAGCTTAGTAGACAGAGAGAGAAACACCATATATTTT. Its protein product is CASSLVDRERNTIYF. The chain uses TRBV7-8 and TRBJ1-3, with a tentative D call TRBD1 (5 bases). The V and J ends lost 1 base and 5 bases respectively, with 12 bases between them. Germline CDR1 SGHVS, CDR2 FQNEAQ. The CDR3 consists of 15 residues.